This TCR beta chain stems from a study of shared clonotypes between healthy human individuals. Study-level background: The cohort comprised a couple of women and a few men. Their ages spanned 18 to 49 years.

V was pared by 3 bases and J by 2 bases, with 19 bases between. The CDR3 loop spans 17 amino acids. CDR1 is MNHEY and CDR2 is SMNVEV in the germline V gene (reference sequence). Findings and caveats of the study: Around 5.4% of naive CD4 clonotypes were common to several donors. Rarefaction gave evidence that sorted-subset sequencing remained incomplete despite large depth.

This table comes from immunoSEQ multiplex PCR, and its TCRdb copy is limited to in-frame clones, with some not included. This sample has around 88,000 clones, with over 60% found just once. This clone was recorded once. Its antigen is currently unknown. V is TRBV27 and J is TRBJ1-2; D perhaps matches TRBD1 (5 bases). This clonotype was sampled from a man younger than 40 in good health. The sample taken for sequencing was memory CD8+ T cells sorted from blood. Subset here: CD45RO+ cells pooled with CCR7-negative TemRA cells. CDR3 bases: TGTGCCAGCAGTTTTTTGCCATTAGGGGTAGGGAACTATGGCTACACCTTC. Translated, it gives CASSFLPLGVGNYGYTF.